This record looks at one TCR beta chain sequence and its context. The PCR ran on 60 Vbeta and 13 Jbeta primers. Generated by immunoSEQ multiplex PCR, the TCRdb table keeps only in-frame clones and is missing some. The sample contains more than 100,000 clones, approximately 72% of which appear only once. The sample is drawn from a study of cytomegalovirus exposure and HLA in healthy donors. The CDR3 is 13 residues long. The germline V gene has CDR1 LNHDA and CDR2 SQIVND (reference sequence). With 6 bases removed from V and 5 bases from J, the gap between germline ends came to 11 bases. The clonotype was recovered from a man between 18 and 29 years old in good health and CMV-seronegative. J is TRBJ2-1 and V is TRBV19; weak D call: TRBD1 (6 bases). Sequencing was carried out using PBMCs. The CDR3 DNA sequence: TGTGCCAGTAGCCTCAGGGGCAACAATGAGCAGTTCTTC. Its protein product is CASSLRGNNEQFF. The full variable domain, its missing parts supplied by reference TRBV19 and TRBJ2-1, is DGGITQSPKYLFRKEGQNVTLSCEQNLNHDAMYWYRQDPGQGLRLIYYSQIVNDFQKGDIAEGYSVSREKKESFPLTVTSAQKNPTAFYLCASSLRGNNEQFFGPGTRLTVL.